This T cell receptor (beta chain) was sequenced for a study of blood T cell repertoires in COVID-19. TCRdb's table, derived via immunoSEQ multiplex PCR, lists solely in-frame clones and lacks some. The sample holds more than 85,000 clones, around 80% seen once. The specimen was peripheral blood. The receptor's source is an elderly woman with acute or convalescent COVID-19.

The CDR3 nucleotides are TGTGCCAGCAGCTTGGCGGTTTTTCTTTCCTACGAGCAGTACTTC. Residues: CASSLAVFLSYEQYF. V gene TRBV7-8 combines with J gene TRBJ2-7; D gene uncertain. CDR3 length: 15 amino acids. CDR1 and CDR2 (germline): SGHVS, FQNEAQ. Trimming removed 3 bases at V and 1 base at J, with 13 bases between.